A selection of T cell receptor beta chains follows, all from one sample in a study of beta chain features in type 1 diabetes. Assay: immunoSEQ multiplex PCR; the TCRdb copy retains only in-frame clones and omits some. The sample records about 710,000 clones, around an eighth being singletons. The specimen sequenced was naive CD4+ T cells from blood. All receptors derive from a man aged 18 to 29 with type 1 diabetes. Each CDR3 is given with its conserved first and last residue. Fields, in order: clone size, J gene, V gene, D gene, CDR3 DNA, CDR3 protein. A D gene is named only where the DNA matches it firmly. Rows give clone size only sometimes, using once, few, many, or a class for an expanded clone.

clone_size: few
j_call: TRBJ2-3
v_call: TRBV7-8
d_call: -
cdr3_nt: TGTGCCAGCAGCCCTACCACCAGGGTGATTCGCACAGATACGCAGTATTTT
cdr3_aa: CASSPTTRVIRTDTQYF

clone_size: few
j_call: TRBJ1-2
v_call: TRBV18
d_call: TRBD1
cdr3_nt: TGTGCCAGCTCATCCGGCACCCAGGGGGCTTATGGCTACACCTTC
cdr3_aa: CASSSGTQGAYGYTF

clone_size: many
j_call: TRBJ2-4
v_call: TRBV14
d_call: -
cdr3_nt: TGTGCCAGCAGCCTTCAACAGAGAATTCAGTACTTC
cdr3_aa: CASSLQQRIQYF

clone_size: -
j_call: TRBJ1-4
v_call: TRBV18
d_call: -
cdr3_nt: TGTGCCAGCTCACCACTAACCCGCGAACTGTTTTTT
cdr3_aa: CASSPLTRELFF

clone_size: -
j_call: TRBJ2-7
v_call: TRBV7-2
d_call: TRBD1
cdr3_nt: TGTGCCAGCAGCTTAATCGGGACAGGCCCCCCCTACGAGCAGTACTTC
cdr3_aa: CASSLIGTGPPYEQYF

clone_size: few
j_call: TRBJ1-1
v_call: TRBV9
d_call: TRBD1
cdr3_nt: TGTGCCAGCACCCCAGAGGGGGCGAGGAACACTGAAGCTTTCTTT
cdr3_aa: CASTPEGARNTEAFF

clone_size: few
j_call: TRBJ2-3
v_call: TRBV30
d_call: -
cdr3_nt: TGTGCCTGGGTAGGGGGGACAGATACGCAGTATTTT
cdr3_aa: CAWVGGTDTQYF

clone_size: -
j_call: TRBJ2-1
v_call: TRBV28
d_call: TRBD2
cdr3_nt: TGTGCCAGCAGTTTGAGGCTAGCGGGAGATGAGCAGTTCTTC
cdr3_aa: CASSLRLAGDEQFF

clone_size: -
j_call: TRBJ1-6
v_call: TRBV2
d_call: -
cdr3_nt: TGTGCCAGCAGTGGTAATTCACCCCTCCACTTT
cdr3_aa: CASSGNSPLHF

clone_size: few
j_call: TRBJ1-5
v_call: TRBV30
d_call: -
cdr3_nt: TGTGCCTGGAGCGGTGAGACGGGGTTTAGCAATCAGCCCCAGCATTTT
cdr3_aa: CAWSGETGFSNQPQHF

clone_size: -
j_call: TRBJ2-2
v_call: TRBV9
d_call: -
cdr3_nt: TGTGCCAGCAGCGTAGATCTCACCGGGGAGCTGTTTTTT
cdr3_aa: CASSVDLTGELFF

clone_size: -
j_call: TRBJ2-2
v_call: TRBV28
d_call: -
cdr3_nt: TGTGCCAGCGGAGTACCGAACACCGGGGAGCTGTTTTTT
cdr3_aa: CASGVPNTGELFF

clone_size: -
j_call: TRBJ2-1
v_call: TRBV7-2
d_call: TRBD2
cdr3_nt: TGTGCCAGCAGCTCCCCTTTAGCGGGGGTCTCCTACAATGAGCAGTTCTTC
cdr3_aa: CASSSPLAGVSYNEQFF

clone_size: -
j_call: TRBJ2-7
v_call: TRBV11-2
d_call: -
cdr3_nt: TGTGCCAGCAGCTTAGTGCGTAGAAACTACGAGCAGTACTTC
cdr3_aa: CASSLVRRNYEQYF

clone_size: few
j_call: TRBJ2-1
v_call: TRBV27
d_call: -
cdr3_nt: TGTGCCAGCAGTTTAAACAATGAGCAGTTCTTC
cdr3_aa: CASSLNNEQFF

clone_size: -
j_call: TRBJ2-3
v_call: TRBV30
d_call: -
cdr3_nt: TGTGCCTGGGAGTCACTCCGCACAGATACGCAGTATTTT
cdr3_aa: CAWESLRTDTQYF

clone_size: -
j_call: TRBJ1-5
v_call: TRBV7-9
d_call: -
cdr3_nt: TGTGCCAGCAGCCCTCGGGGTTTGGGCAATCAGCCCCAGCATTTT
cdr3_aa: CASSPRGLGNQPQHF

clone_size: few
j_call: TRBJ2-7
v_call: TRBV18
d_call: -
cdr3_nt: TGTGCCAGCTCACCACCGGGGAGCCAGCGAACCCACGAGCAGTACTTC
cdr3_aa: CASSPPGSQRTHEQYF

clone_size: few
j_call: TRBJ1-5
v_call: TRBV9
d_call: -
cdr3_nt: TGTGCCAGCAGCGCAACAGGGTCAGGTAGCAATCAGCCCCAGCATTTT
cdr3_aa: CASSATGSGSNQPQHF

clone_size: few
j_call: TRBJ1-2
v_call: TRBV10-3
d_call: TRBD1
cdr3_nt: TGTGCCATCAGTCGGACAGGGGAAAGAGGCTACACCTTC
cdr3_aa: CAISRTGERGYTF

clone_size: -
j_call: TRBJ1-6
v_call: TRBV29-1
d_call: -
cdr3_nt: TGCAGCGTTGAGGAGGGGAATAATTCACCCCTCCACTTT
cdr3_aa: CSVEEGNNSPLHF

clone_size: few
j_call: TRBJ2-5
v_call: TRBV29-1
d_call: -
cdr3_nt: TGCAGCGTTGAAGAGGCGCAAGAGACCCAGTACTTC
cdr3_aa: CSVEEAQETQYF

clone_size: -
j_call: TRBJ2-1
v_call: TRBV30
d_call: -
cdr3_nt: TGTGCCTGGAGGAAACAGACCTACAATGAGCAGTTCTTC
cdr3_aa: CAWRKQTYNEQFF

clone_size: -
j_call: TRBJ2-1
v_call: TRBV6-5
d_call: -
cdr3_nt: TGTGCCAGCAGGCGCGACAGGCTATTATCCAATGAGCAGTTCTTC
cdr3_aa: CASRRDRLLSNEQFF

clone_size: -
j_call: TRBJ2-2
v_call: TRBV4-2
d_call: TRBD2
cdr3_nt: TGTGCCAGCAGCCATTCCCCGCCTCTTGGCGGGAGGGCTAGCACCGGGGAGCTGTTTTTT
cdr3_aa: CASSHSPPLGGRASTGELFF

clone_size: few
j_call: TRBJ2-1
v_call: TRBV30
d_call: TRBD1
cdr3_nt: TGTGCCTGGTCCAAACAGGGGTCCAATGAGCAGTTCTTC
cdr3_aa: CAWSKQGSNEQFF

clone_size: -
j_call: TRBJ1-3
v_call: TRBV30
d_call: -
cdr3_nt: TGTGCCTGGAGTGTGGGACATTCTGGAAACACCATATATTTT
cdr3_aa: CAWSVGHSGNTIYF

clone_size: -
j_call: TRBJ2-1
v_call: TRBV6-5
d_call: -
cdr3_nt: TGTGCCAGCAGTCCCACCGGGGACCTCCCAAATGAGCAGTTCTTC
cdr3_aa: CASSPTGDLPNEQFF

clone_size: -
j_call: TRBJ2-3
v_call: TRBV25-1
d_call: -
cdr3_nt: TGTGCCAGCAGTGAATTGAGCACAGATACGCAGTATTTT
cdr3_aa: CASSELSTDTQYF

clone_size: few
j_call: TRBJ2-3
v_call: TRBV5-4
d_call: -
cdr3_nt: TGTGCCAGCAGCAATTGGGACAGCACAGATACGCAGTATTTT
cdr3_aa: CASSNWDSTDTQYF

clone_size: -
j_call: TRBJ2-7
v_call: TRBV9
d_call: -
cdr3_nt: TGTGCCAGCAGCCCTAACGGGGACGCCCTCTACGAGCAGTACTTC
cdr3_aa: CASSPNGDALYEQYF

clone_size: few
j_call: TRBJ2-1
v_call: TRBV29-1
d_call: -
cdr3_nt: TGCAGCGTTGAAAACGAAAGGTCCTACAATGAGCAGTTCTTC
cdr3_aa: CSVENERSYNEQFF